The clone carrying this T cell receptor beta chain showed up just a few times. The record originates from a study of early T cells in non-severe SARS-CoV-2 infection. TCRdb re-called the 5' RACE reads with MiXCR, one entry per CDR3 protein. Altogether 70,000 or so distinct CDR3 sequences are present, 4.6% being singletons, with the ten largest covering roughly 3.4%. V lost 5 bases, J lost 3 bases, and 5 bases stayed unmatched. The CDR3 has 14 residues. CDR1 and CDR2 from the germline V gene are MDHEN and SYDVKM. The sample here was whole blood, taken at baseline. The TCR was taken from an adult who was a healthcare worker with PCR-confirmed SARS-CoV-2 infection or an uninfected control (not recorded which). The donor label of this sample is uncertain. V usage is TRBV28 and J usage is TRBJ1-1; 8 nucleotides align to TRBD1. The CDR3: CASSGRGLDTEAFF. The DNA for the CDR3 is TGTGCCAGCAGTGGCAGGGGGCTGGACACTGAAGCTTTCTTT.